One and the same sample provided the 16 T cell receptor beta chains below, sequenced in a study of cytotoxic CD8 clonotypes in ibrutinib-treated CLL (dated by TCRdb to 2020 to 2022). The label giving this sample's time point can be read as: about 11 months on ibrutinib. Library prep was done by the immunoSEQ multiplex PCR assay. Imported from immuneACCESS, the table was reduced by TCRdb to in-frame sequences with V and J called. These copies leave out some clones; in studies compared against another copy, an unresolved V gene accounts for under half, and the cause of the remainder is not known. The sample table shows roughly 220,000 clones, and just over 70% are seen once. 5.5% to 7% of the sample lies in the top ten. The input for sequencing was PBMCs, taken after 12 months of ibrutinib treatment. The receptors originated from a human donor with chronic lymphocytic leukemia.

This clone showed up just a few times. The chain has TRBV19 and TRBJ1-2; D ambiguous. Trimming took off 3 bases at V and 8 bases at J, with 13 bases between the two ends. CDR3 size: 13 residues. Germline-derived CDR1 and CDR2 are LNHDA and SQIVND (reference sequence). CDR3: CASSIGNPGGYTF. In DNA, the CDR3 is TGTGCCAGTAGTATTGGAAACCCGGGAGGCTACACCTTC.

This chain connects TRBV28 to TRBJ2-7; tentatively, D is TRBD1 or TRBD2 (5 bases each). Trimming shortened V by 5 bases and J by 0 bases, and 17 bases separated the two germline ends. The CDR3 consists of 16 residues. Germline V gene lookup returns CDR1 MDHEN and CDR2 SYDVKM. The CDR3 bases are TGTGCCAGCAGTCTGGGGTGGGGGACGCCCTCCTACGAGCAGTACTTC. Its protein product is CASSLGWGTPSYEQYF.

V gene TRBV5-1 combines with J gene TRBJ2-5; D is ambiguous. V was trimmed by 4 bases and J by 2 bases, leaving 9 bases between them. The CDR3 is made up of 13 amino acids. Looked up from germline, CDR1 is SGHRS and CDR2 is YFSETQ. The CDR3 is CASSPNRQETQYF. The CDR3 DNA is TGCGCCAGCAGCCCGAATAGGCAAGAGACCCAGTACTTC.

The chain has TRBV7-2 and TRBJ1-1; D may be TRBD1 (6 bases). This CDR3 spans 15 amino acids. Germline V gene data show CDR1 as SGHTA and CDR2 as FQGNSA. V lost 4 bases and J 1 base, leaving 13 bases between the germline ends. CDR3 protein: CASSSTGQSNTEAFF. CDR3 DNA sequence: TGTGCCAGCAGCTCAACGGGACAATCGAACACTGAAGCTTTCTTT.

This clone was picked up a small number of times. The chain recombines TRBV4-2 with TRBJ2-2; D remains unclear. The germline gives CDR1 LGHNA, CDR2 YNFKEQ. The V gene lost 2 bases and the J gene lost 5 bases, with 9 bases spanning the gap. There are 14 residues in the CDR3. The CDR3 bases are TGTGCCAGCAGCCAATTTGTTTGGACCGGGGAGCTGTTTTTT. As protein: CASSQFVWTGELFF.

The chain combines TRBV4-1 with TRBJ2-2; D ambiguous. V dropped 1 base and J dropped 5 bases, with 5 bases sitting between them. CDR1 and CDR2 from the germline V gene are MGHRA and YSYEKL. CDR3 length: 13 residues. The CDR3 nucleotides read TGCGCCAGCAGCCAAGGACGGACCGGGGAGCTGTTTTTT. Translating gives CASSQGRTGELFF.

The chain is built from TRBV19 and TRBJ2-3; TRBD2 matches 9 bases. The germline V gene has CDR1 LNHDA and CDR2 SQIVND (reference sequence). V lost 1 base and J lost 5; bases outside the gene matches: 4. This CDR3 is built from 15 residues. The CDR3 region has the DNA TGTGCCAGTAGTATAGGGCTAGCGGGGTTAGATACGCAGTATTTT. It yields the protein CASSIGLAGLDTQYF.

The chain combines TRBV7-3 with TRBJ2-5; D is uncertain. V was cut by 5 bases and J by 1 base, with 8 bases left in between. Germline assignment: CDR1 SGHTA and CDR2 FQGTGA. This CDR3 contains 13 residues. The CDR3 loop reads CASSRGPQETQYF. The CDR3 DNA sequence: TGTGCCAGCAGCCGAGGCCCCCAAGAGACCCAGTACTTC.

This rearrangement joins TRBV18 to TRBJ1-2; no reliable D call. V was cut by 2 bases and J by 2 bases, with 9 bases left in between. CDR1 and CDR2 from the germline V gene are KGHSH and LQKENI. The CDR3 contains 14 residues. The CDR3 loop is CASSPSGTNYGYTF. For the CDR3, the DNA is TGTGCCAGCTCACCATCCGGAACCAACTATGGCTACACCTTC.

This clone appeared once. The V call is TRBV7-2, the J call TRBJ2-5; no definite D call. Germline CDR1 is SGHTA and CDR2 is FQGNSA. Deletions cut 5 bases from V and 1 base from J, with 2 bases between. The CDR3 is 11 residues long. The CDR3 nucleotides read TGTGCCAGCAGCCGCCAAGAGACCCAGTACTTC. The encoded protein is CASSRQETQYF.

The sample holds many counts of this clone. V gene TRBV27 combines with J gene TRBJ1-6; D call uncertain. This CDR3 is 14 amino acids long. Trimming removed 3 bases at V and 6 bases at J, with 9 bases between. CDR1 is MNHEY, CDR2 SMNVEV, per germline (reference sequence). The DNA of the CDR3 is TGTGCCAGCAGTTTGGGGAGATCTAATTCACCCCTCCACTTT. Its protein is CASSLGRSNSPLHF.

The chain is built from TRBV7-6 and TRBJ1-5, with D tentatively TRBD1 (6 bases). The V gene lost 1 base and the J gene lost 4 bases, with 11 bases spanning the gap. Germline V gene lookup returns CDR1 SGHVS and CDR2 FNYEAQ. The CDR3 runs 15 residues. CDR3 residues: CASSLGGAGNQPQHF. CDR3 nucleotides: TGTGCCAGCAGCTTAGGGGGGGCGGGGAATCAGCCCCAGCATTTT.

The rearrangement uses TRBV7-8 and TRBJ2-7; D is perhaps TRBD2 (6 bases). Deletions cut 1 base from V and 0 bases from J, with 13 bases between. The length of the CDR3 is 16 residues. Germline lookup yields CDR1 SGHVS and CDR2 FQNEAQ. CDR3 bases: TGTGCCAGCAGCTTAGTTTCTAGCGCTCTCTCCTACGAGCAGTACTTC. Translated: CASSLVSSALSYEQYF.

The chain is built from TRBV5-1 and TRBJ1-2; 10 bases map to TRBD1. The CDR3 length is 13 residues. Germline loops: CDR1 SGHRS, CDR2 YFSETQ. V was pared by 4 bases and J by 5 bases, with 2 bases of the junction left unmatched. The CDR3 protein is CASSPDRGYGYTF. For the CDR3, the DNA is TGCGCCAGCAGCCCGGACAGGGGGTATGGCTACACCTTC.

This clone was observed once. The chain carries TRBV5-6 and TRBJ1-3, with 9 bases that match TRBD1. From germline, CDR1 is SGHDT and CDR2 YYEEEE. Germline trimming cut 0 bases from V and 0 bases from J; bases unmatched to any gene: 4. The CDR3 is made up of 17 amino acids. The CDR3 DNA is TGTGCCAGCAGCTTGGTCCGGACAGGGGACTCTGGAAACACCATATATTTT. Encoded protein: CASSLVRTGDSGNTIYF.

This rearrangement joins TRBV9 to TRBJ1-1, with D hard to call. V was pared by 0 bases and J by 0 bases, with 9 bases between. The germline gives CDR1 SGDLS, CDR2 YYNGEE. The CDR3 contains 15 residues. CDR3 DNA sequence: TGTGCCAGCAGCGTAGGCGCCAGTATGAACACTGAAGCTTTCTTT. This sequence encodes CASSVGASMNTEAFF.